This T cell receptor beta chain appears in the sequencing data of a study of early stage breast cancer tumors. Study overall: Average read coverage per sample was approximately 10-fold.

Study-wide results and limits: Enriched TCRB sequences shared across patients were mostly commonly generated sequences.

The germline gives CDR1 MNHEY, CDR2 SVGAGI. The V gene lost 6 bases and the J gene lost 4 bases, with 18 bases spanning the gap. The CDR3 spans 15 residues. In this sample, this clone turned up a few times. Its specificity is unknown. Sequencing was performed with immunoSEQ multiplex PCR; in TCRdb, only in-frame clones are kept and a portion is missing. Of tens of thousands of clones in the sample, just under 75% were seen once. The clonotype was recovered from a person in their 40s with breast cancer. Sequencing input: blood. The J gene is TRBJ1-1, the V gene TRBV6-5; D gene unclear. The CDR3: CASSLGWLRTTEAFF. In nucleotides, the CDR3 is TGTGCCAGCAGCCTGGGGTGGCTAAGGACCACTGAAGCTTTCTTT.